This T cell receptor (beta chain) came from a study of shared clonotypes between healthy human individuals. Study summary: Used for every donor were three CD4 naive, three CD4 memory, two CD8 naive and one CD8 memory plate. Broader study findings: A reduction in generation probabilities was seen for non-shared clonotypes relative to those shared by all four donors.

In the case of this clone: What it binds is not known.

Investigators divided CD4+ cells into CD45RA+ naive and CD45RA-negative memory subsets. Tens of thousands of T cell genomes (around 200 ng DNA) went into each sorted-subset replicate. Assay: immunoSEQ multiplex PCR; the TCRdb copy retains only in-frame clones and omits some. Among about 980,000 clones listed, 76% were seen once. CDR1 is SGHTA and CDR2 is FQGNSA in the germline V gene. The V segment lost 2 bases and the J segment 5 bases; nucleotides outside the gene matches: 9. The length of the CDR3 is 16 residues. The chain employs TRBV7-2 and TRBJ2-7, with 10 positions matching TRBD2. This clonotype was sampled from a young man in good health. Sample: memory CD4+ T cells sorted from blood. Regarding subset: CD45RA-negative fraction. CDR3 in DNA: TGTGCCAGCAGCTTAAAGCCTAGCGGGGGCAGCGACGAGCAGTACTTC. Translating it yields CASSLKPSGGSDEQYF.